The 23 T cell receptor beta chains below come from one sample, sequenced in a study of neoadjuvant nivolumab and ipilimumab in lung cancer. Here immunoSEQ multiplex PCR was the method, and the copy in TCRdb shows in-frame clones only, minus some. The sample has about 18,000 clones, 65% to 80% seen once. This specimen consisted of tumor tissue, obtained after neoadjuvant nivolumab, alone or with ipilimumab, at or shortly before surgery. These receptors were obtained from an adult with non-small cell lung cancer.

This clone showed up just a few times. J is TRBJ2-7 and V is TRBV29-1; D is possibly TRBD1 (5 bases). Trimming cost V 4 bases and J 4 bases, with 11 bases left between them. The germline gives CDR1 SQVTM, CDR2 ANQGSEA. The CDR3 contains 12 residues. CDR3 protein: CSVGQSFYEQYF. In nucleotides, the CDR3 is TGCAGCGTTGGACAGTCCTTTTACGAGCAGTACTTC.

This CDR3 reads CASSLSSSGRALYNEQFF. The CDR3 DNA is TGTGCCAGCAGCTTGTCGAGTAGCGGGAGGGCCCTCTACAATGAGCAGTTCTTC. This chain uses TRBV5-4 with TRBJ2-1; the match to TRBD2 covers 11 bases. The germline gives CDR1 SGHNT, CDR2 YYREEE (reference sequence). The length of the CDR3 is 18 residues. V trimming: 1 base; J trimming: 3 bases; junction bases outside the gene matches: 9.

The table lists this clone with a count of one. This sequence joins TRBV7-3 and TRBJ2-6; the D is unclear. This CDR3 has 14 amino acids. V was clipped by 0 bases and J by 4 bases, with 4 bases between them. Germline values: CDR1 SGHTA, CDR2 FQGTGA. CDR3 nucleotides: TGTGCCAGCAGCTTAACTTACGGGGCCAACGTCCTGACTTTC. Residues: CASSLTYGANVLTF.

This clone was counted a few times. V gene TRBV28 combines with J gene TRBJ2-2; D uncertain. The CDR3 covers 12 residues. CDR1 is MDHEN and CDR2 is SYDVKM in the germline V gene. Trimming shortened V by 10 bases and J by 1 base, and 7 bases separated the two germline ends. Written as DNA, the CDR3 is TGTGCCACTCTAGAGAACACCGGGGAGCTGTTTTTT. It codes for CATLENTGELFF. The full variable domain, rest sourced from reference TRBV28 and TRBJ2-2, is DVKVTQSSRYLVKRTGEKVFLECVQDMDHENMFWYRQDPGLGLRLIYFSYDVKMKEKGDIPEGYSVSREKKERFSLILESASTNQTSMYLCATLENTGELFFGEGSRLTVL.

The chain links TRBV9 to TRBJ2-6, with unresolved D. Germline V CDR1 and CDR2: SGDLS, YYNGEE. Trimming took 5 bases from V and 4 from J, leaving 19 bases between them. The CDR3 is 17 residues long. CDR3 DNA: TGTGCCAGCAGTCTGGACCCCTCCTTTCTGGGGGCCAACGTCCTGACTTTC. It translates to CASSLDPSFLGANVLTF.

The rearrangement uses TRBV14 and TRBJ2-1; D unresolved. With 0 bases removed from V and 10 bases from J, the gap between germline ends came to 10 bases. The CDR3 totals 13 residues. Germline loops: CDR1 SGHDN, CDR2 FVKESK. CDR3 nucleotides: TGTGCCAGCAGCCAAGAGTGGGGTGGGGAGCAGTTCTTC. As protein: CASSQEWGGEQFF.

This chain connects TRBV28 to TRBJ2-2; tentatively, D is TRBD2 (8 bases). Germline lookup yields CDR1 MDHEN and CDR2 SYDVKM. Trimming cost V 3 bases and J 6 bases, with 14 bases left between them. The length of the CDR3 is 15 residues. The CDR3 region has the DNA TGTGCCAGCAGTTTCGGGAGGGGGCAGGCCGGGGAGCTGTTTTTT. Protein sequence: CASSFGRGQAGELFF.

The chain carries TRBV4-1 and TRBJ1-2; tentative D call: TRBD1 (6 bases). V lost 2 bases and J lost 5, with 15 bases in between. Germline-derived CDR1 and CDR2 are MGHRA and YSYEKL. The CDR3 totals 15 residues. The CDR3 is CASSQNEGESYGYTF. The CDR3 nucleotides are TGCGCCAGCAGCCAAAACGAGGGGGAAAGTTATGGCTACACCTTC.

V usage is TRBV10-2 and J usage is TRBJ2-3, with D perhaps matching TRBD1 (5 bases). With 7 bases removed from V and 3 bases from J, the gap between germline ends came to 14 bases. This CDR3 comprises 14 residues. Germline-derived CDR1 and CDR2 are WSHSY and SAAADI. CDR3 in DNA: TGCGCCAGCATCAGTCAGGGAATTACAGATACGCAGTATTTT. It is translated as CASISQGITDTQYF.

The rearrangement joins TRBV11-2 to TRBJ2-7, with 10 bases identical to TRBD2. Germline CDR1 reads SGHAT; CDR2 reads FQNNGV. J gave up 5 bases and V 5 bases, and 12 bases lay outside the gene matches. This CDR3 comprises 16 residues. Here the CDR3 DNA reads TGTGCCAGCAGCCAGTTCCAAACCAGCGGGAGGGACGAGCAGTACTTC. Its protein product is CASSQFQTSGRDEQYF.

V is TRBV9 and J is TRBJ2-7; 11 positions match TRBD2. CDR1 SGDLS and CDR2 YYNGEE come from the germline V gene. Unmatched junction bases numbered 1, after V lost 7 bases and J lost 4 bases. The CDR3 runs 12 residues. This CDR3 is CASGTSGYEQYF. The DNA of the CDR3 is TGTGCCAGCGGGACTAGCGGATACGAGCAGTACTTC. Full variable domain (missing parts from reference TRBV9 and TRBJ2-7): DSGVTQTPKHLITATGQRVTLRCSPRSGDLSVYWYQQSLDQGLQFLIQYYNGEERAKGNILERFSAQQFPDLHSELNLSSLELGDSALYFCASGTSGYEQYFGPGTRLTVT.

V and J are TRBV9 and TRBJ2-2, with D possibly called TRBD1 or TRBD2 (6 bases each). V was cut by 0 bases and J by 7 bases, with 13 bases left in between. This CDR3 region has 15 residues. CDR1 and CDR2 (germline): SGDLS, YYNGEE. CDR3 coding DNA: TGTGCCAGCAGCGTAGAAACGGGGGCGGGCGGGGAGCTGTTTTTT. Amino acids: CASSVETGAGGELFF. Variable domain in full (rest from reference TRBV9 and TRBJ2-2): DSGVTQTPKHLITATGQRVTLRCSPRSGDLSVYWYQQSLDQGLQFLIQYYNGEERAKGNILERFSAQQFPDLHSELNLSSLELGDSALYFCASSVETGAGGELFFGEGSRLTVL.

By share of the sample, this clone is medium-sized. V gene TRBV27 combines with J gene TRBJ2-5; TRBD2 might be the D (6 bases). CDR3 length: 14 amino acids. V was shortened by 0 bases and J by 4 bases, with 9 bases between the two germline ends. Germline CDR1 is MNHEY and CDR2 is SMNVEV (reference sequence). The CDR3 coding sequence is TGTGCCAGCAGTTTATCGCTAGCGCGAGAGACCCAGTACTTC. Protein sequence: CASSLSLARETQYF.

This CDR3 reads CASSFDRGETQYF. The CDR3 region has the DNA TGTGCCAGCAGCTTTGACAGGGGGGAGACCCAGTACTTC. The chain links TRBV7-3 to TRBJ2-5; 9 bases align to TRBD1. CDR1 is SGHTA and CDR2 is FQGTGA in the germline V gene. V trimming: 3 bases; J trimming: 5 bases; junction bases outside the gene matches: 1. This CDR3 comprises 13 residues.

This chain uses TRBV18 with TRBJ2-7; 11 bases align to TRBD1. The junction had 7 bases not matched to a gene; V was cut back by 4 bases and J by 8 bases. Germline-derived CDR1 and CDR2 are KGHSH and LQKENI. The CDR3 sequence is 14 residues long. CDR3 sequence: CASSLGQGVTQQYF. Written as DNA, the CDR3 is TGTGCCAGCTCACTGGGACAGGGGGTTACGCAGCAGTACTTC.

The V call is TRBV11-2, the J call TRBJ1-1; tentatively, D is TRBD1 (5 bases). The CDR3 spans 13 residues. Per germline, CDR1 SGHAT and CDR2 FQNNGV. V lost 0 bases and J 3 bases, leaving 5 bases between the germline ends. CDR3 bases: TGTGCCAGCAGCTTAGAAGGGGACACTGAAGCTTTCTTT. Translating gives CASSLEGDTEAFF.

The chain recombines TRBV9 with TRBJ1-2, with TRBD1 matching over 8 bases. Germline CDR1 SGDLS, CDR2 YYNGEE. CDR3 size: 18 residues. V shed 4 bases, J shed 3 bases, and the junction held 17 bases outside the gene matches. CDR3 bases: TGTGCCAGCAGCAACCGGGACAGGAGTAGAGTATTTGACTATGGCTACACCTTC. Protein product: CASSNRDRSRVFDYGYTF. The whole variable domain, filled in from reference TRBV9 and TRBJ1-2, reads DSGVTQTPKHLITATGQRVTLRCSPRSGDLSVYWYQQSLDQGLQFLIQYYNGEERAKGNILERFSAQQFPDLHSELNLSSLELGDSALYFCASSNRDRSRVFDYGYTFGSGTRLTVV.

The chain joins TRBV2 to TRBJ2-7; D is uncertain. The germline V gene encodes CDR1 SNHLY and CDR2 FYNNEI. The CDR3 spans 13 residues. V lost 2 bases, J lost 1 base, and 6 bases lay in between. The CDR3 DNA sequence: TGTGCCAGCAGTGAACAGGTTTCCTACGAGCAGTACTTC. Translated, it gives CASSEQVSYEQYF.

This rearrangement joins TRBV18 to TRBJ2-7; 7 nucleotides align to TRBD1. Trimming at V came to 1 base and at J to 5 bases, leaving 5 bases not matched to a gene. In germline, CDR1 is KGHSH, CDR2 LQKENI. The CDR3 consists of 14 residues. The CDR3 DNA is TGTGCCAGCTCACCACGTCAGGGGGTTGACGAGCAGTACTTC. Its translation is CASSPRQGVDEQYF. Together with reference TRBV18 and TRBJ2-7, the CDR3 gives the full variable domain: NAGVMQNPRHLVRRRGQEARLRCSPMKGHSHVYWYRQLPEEGLKFMVYLQKENIIDESGMPKERFSAEFPKEGPSILRIQQVVRGDSAAYFCASSPRQGVDEQYFGPGTRLTVT.

In DNA form, the CDR3 reads TGCGCCAGCAGCTTGGAAAGGCGCGACACCGGGGAGCTGTTTTTT. Residues: CASSLERRDTGELFF. V usage is TRBV5-1 and J usage is TRBJ2-2; D ambiguous. The V gene's germline CDR1 is SGHRS and CDR2 YFSETQ. The CDR3 extends over 15 amino acids. Between the trimmed V and J ends, which lost 0 bases and 3 bases, there was a span of 9 bases. Full variable domain (missing parts from reference TRBV5-1 and TRBJ2-2): KAGVTQTPRYLIKTRGQQVTLSCSPISGHRSVSWYQQTPGQGLQFLFEYFSETQRNKGNFPGRFSGRQFSNSRSEMNVSTLELGDSALYLCASSLERRDTGELFFGEGSRLTVL.

J is TRBJ2-5 and V is TRBV9; TRBD2 agrees at 7 bases. Unmatched junction bases numbered 13, after V lost 0 bases and J lost 5 bases. The CDR3 runs 17 residues. Germline CDR1 is SGDLS and CDR2 is YYNGEE. The CDR3 loop reads CASSVGVSSGPWETQYF. The CDR3, as DNA: TGTGCCAGCAGCGTAGGAGTTAGTAGCGGGCCTTGGGAGACCCAGTACTTC.

In regard to this clone: Within the sample, other DNA sequences also encode this same CDR3. The chain carries TRBV18 and TRBJ1-1; D gene ambiguous. The CDR3 consists of 13 residues. Germline V gives CDR1 KGHSH, CDR2 LQKENI. V was trimmed by 2 bases and J by 1 base, leaving 5 bases between them. CDR3 residues: CASSPGGNTEAFF. The CDR3 DNA reads TGTGCCAGCTCACCAGGCGGGAACACTGAAGCTTTCTTT. The full variable domain, in which reference TRBV18 and TRBJ1-1 provide the parts outside the CDR3, is NAGVMQNPRHLVRRRGQEARLRCSPMKGHSHVYWYRQLPEEGLKFMVYLQKENIIDESGMPKERFSAEFPKEGPSILRIQQVVRGDSAAYFCASSPGGNTEAFFGQGTRLTVV.

Remarks on this clone: The germline gene is not matched at one end of the junction; a read error may be the cause. The rearrangement joins TRBV20-1 to TRBJ1-2; the D is unclear. The length of the CDR3 is 11 residues. Looked up from germline, CDR1 is DFQATT and CDR2 is SNEGSKA (reference sequence). Here the CDR3 DNA reads TGCAGTGCTCGAGAATCCTATGGCTACACCTTC. Amino acids: CSARESYGYTF.